The rows below give T cell receptor beta chains drawn from one sample of a study of T-cell memory formation after mild COVID-19. TCRdb analysed the 5' RACE reads with MiXCR anew, one entry per CDR3 protein. This table holds about 150,000 distinct CDR3 sequences, about 14% found once. Material: PBMCs or a T cell subset sorted from them (not recorded which). The receptor source for this set is an adult woman who had mild COVID-19 (a few samples of this study predate the infection). Cell type and time point are not known. Each CDR3 is given with its conserved first and last residue. Each record gives: V gene, J gene, clone size, CDR3 protein. Only part of the rows carry a size: once, few, many, or a class if the clone is expanded.

V: TRBV20-1; J: TRBJ2-3; size: few; CDR3: CSARALRGVDDTQYF
V: TRBV7-2; J: TRBJ1-2; size: few; CDR3: CASSHDWTGGYNYGYTF
V: TRBV5-1; J: TRBJ1-2; size: -; CDR3: CASSQTTGANYGYTF
V: TRBV15; J: TRBJ2-2; size: few; CDR3: CATAGRAGSGGELFF
V: TRBV20-1; J: TRBJ1-5; size: -; CDR3: CSARDLGPSNQPQHF
V: TRBV12-3/TRBV12-4; J: TRBJ2-5; size: many; CDR3: CASSSGRRETQYF
V: TRBV25-1; J: TRBJ1-2; size: few; CDR3: CASSEWGARTPNYGYTF
V: TRBV14; J: TRBJ2-7; size: -; CDR3: CASSSGPRGTYEQYF
V: TRBV20-1; J: TRBJ2-7; size: -; CDR3: CSARVGSDSYEQYF
V: TRBV5-1; J: TRBJ2-1; size: -; CDR3: CASSLDGSYNEQFF
V: TRBV18; J: TRBJ2-1; size: -; CDR3: CASSPIKGEQFF
V: TRBV7-8; J: TRBJ2-3; size: few; CDR3: CASSLDQGPDTQYF
V: TRBV12-3/TRBV12-4; J: TRBJ1-6; size: -; CDR3: CASRAGSSYNSPLHF
V: TRBV4-2; J: TRBJ2-2; size: few; CDR3: CASSQENGPGELFF
V: TRBV3-1; J: TRBJ1-2; size: -; CDR3: CASRPTRQGRSGYTF
V: TRBV7-2; J: TRBJ1-5; size: -; CDR3: CASSIDGLTCQPQHF
V: TRBV29-1; J: TRBJ2-1; size: many; CDR3: CSAETDYPYNEQFF
V: TRBV21-1; J: TRBJ2-1; size: few; CDR3: CASSKVSNEQFF
V: TRBV10-3; J: TRBJ2-1; size: -; CDR3: CAISGSDRSSYNEQFF
V: TRBV10-2; J: TRBJ2-3; size: -; CDR3: CASNSGDTQYF
V: TRBV29-1; J: TRBJ1-2; size: few; CDR3: CSVAGGDGYTF
V: TRBV4-1; J: TRBJ2-1; size: -; CDR3: CASSQEPGGNEQFF
V: TRBV9; J: TRBJ2-1; size: -; CDR3: CASSPRQLPYNEQFF
V: TRBV3-1; J: TRBJ1-6; size: few; CDR3: CASSQGFGGYNSPLHF
V: TRBV5-1; J: TRBJ2-2; size: -; CDR3: CASSFWTSGRNSGELFF
V: TRBV27; J: TRBJ2-2; size: few; CDR3: CATSIAGGRPGELFF
V: TRBV7-2; J: TRBJ2-5; size: -; CDR3: CASSLGGSGETQYF
V: TRBV7-9; J: TRBJ1-2; size: few; CDR3: CASSPRDSNGYTF
V: TRBV4-1; J: TRBJ2-4; size: -; CDR3: CASSPKGGTGKTERSIQYF
V: TRBV4-1; J: TRBJ2-1; size: -; CDR3: CASSHLTSSNREQFF
V: TRBV10-3; J: TRBJ2-7; size: -; CDR3: CAISDQSLEQYF
V: TRBV29-1; J: TRBJ2-7; size: -; CDR3: CSGRDGHSYEQYF
V: TRBV5-1; J: TRBJ1-2; size: few; CDR3: CASSPGTANYGYTF
V: TRBV7-9; J: TRBJ2-2; size: many; CDR3: CASSPTDSPFIELFF
V: TRBV4-2; J: TRBJ2-7; size: few; CDR3: CASSQDRDPFYEQYF
V: TRBV5-4; J: TRBJ2-5; size: many; CDR3: CAVGGSYLQETQYF
V: TRBV9; J: TRBJ2-3; size: few; CDR3: CASSVVLAGADTQYF
V: TRBV23-1; J: TRBJ2-1; size: -; CDR3: CASSQSSVVEQFF
V: TRBV12-3/TRBV12-4; J: TRBJ2-7; size: few; CDR3: CASRGGRGEQYF
V: TRBV12-3/TRBV12-4; J: TRBJ2-3; size: -; CDR3: CASSSPGLASDTQYF
V: TRBV2; J: TRBJ2-1; size: once; CDR3: CASFGRSYNEQFF
V: TRBV7-8; J: TRBJ2-2; size: few; CDR3: CASSLIQSAGELFF
V: TRBV3-1; J: TRBJ1-2; size: -; CDR3: CASSQGGYGYTF
V: TRBV10-3; J: TRBJ2-1; size: few; CDR3: CAISGSSGISYNEQFF
V: TRBV15; J: TRBJ2-1; size: few; CDR3: CATSILSGRGDNEQFF
V: TRBV5-6; J: TRBJ2-5; size: many; CDR3: CASSLQGQETQYF
V: TRBV12-3/TRBV12-4; J: TRBJ2-1; size: few; CDR3: CASSDLKGWAYNEQFF
V: TRBV19; J: TRBJ2-3; size: -; CDR3: CASSFPFQGKLTSETDTQYF
V: TRBV7-3; J: TRBJ1-1; size: -; CDR3: CASSLGPPPNTEAFF
V: TRBV3-1; J: TRBJ2-4; size: few; CDR3: CASSQAGGGDIQYF
V: TRBV2; J: TRBJ1-5; size: few; CDR3: CASRGTFNQPQHF
V: TRBV2; J: TRBJ2-3; size: few; CDR3: CASSERTTDTQYF
V: TRBV12-3/TRBV12-4; J: TRBJ2-7; size: -; CDR3: CASSQSTGPYEQYF
V: TRBV5-4; J: TRBJ2-1; size: few; CDR3: CASSVGAGGLGNEQFF
V: TRBV4-1; J: TRBJ2-1; size: -; CDR3: CASSLSGFSNEQFF
V: TRBV27; J: TRBJ2-7; size: -; CDR3: CASSLGSVYEQYF
V: TRBV5-6; J: TRBJ2-7; size: few; CDR3: CASSLAGQEQYF
V: TRBV7-3; J: TRBJ2-3; size: -; CDR3: CASRPPGTDTQYF
V: TRBV11-3; J: TRBJ2-7; size: few; CDR3: CASHPGGLGSYEQYF